The T cell receptor (beta chain) under discussion was sequenced for a study of cytomegalovirus exposure and HLA in healthy donors (dated by TCRdb to 2015 to 2018). Study-level background: The 650 to 750 repertoires of the first cohort and the roughly 110 validation repertoires were produced on the same platform, according to a later analysis. Besides the first cohort of roughly 700 subjects, a separate validation cohort made up of over a hundred different subjects was used. The study aimed to test whether cataloging public T cell receptors could reveal signatures of past pathogen exposure. The study combined high-throughput TCR immunosequencing, statistical association of individual TCRs with disease status, and machine learning to predict cytomegalovirus infection status.

The method was the immunoSEQ multiplex PCR assay. Under the source paper's analysis protocol: A statistical classification framework was built to diagnose cytomegalovirus status from the catalog of TCR beta chain sequences. TCRdb took this table from immuneACCESS and kept in-frame rearrangements with V and J called. Such tables lack part of the clones; where checked against another copy, unresolved V genes explain under half of the gap, and the rest is unexplained. V, J and clone size reflect that table, while D and trimming were determined from the DNA. The sample yields 90,000 to 110,000 clones; roughly 86% were counted once. The ten most abundant clones make up roughly 4% of the sample. The donors belonged to the validation cohort of approximately 130 subjects, which was separate from the approximately 700-subject first cohort. The V and J ends are trimmed by 2 bases and 5 bases, leaving 16 bases between them. The germline V gene supplies CDR1 MGHRA and CDR2 YSYEKL. Counted from cysteine to phenylalanine, this CDR3 has 16 amino acids. Solely the CDR3 DNA is kept, with 48 bases framed from the first base.

Study-level results and caveats: In the study, 150 to 200 TCR beta chains were listed as associated with cytomegalovirus. Most TCR sequences were observed very rarely across donors, whereas some public TCRs were present in many individuals. Of the cluster scores, 85% to 95% were above 0 in a later analysis, which found that TCRs clustered in the first cohort also tended to co-occur in the 130 or so validation repertoires. The classifier was reported to diagnose cytomegalovirus status with high specificity and sensitivity in both the original and validation cohorts. According to the authors, the approach could potentially be generalized to other disease states and immunological phenotypes. All 130 or so repertoires were used to score co-occurrence in the validation cohort in a later analysis, because that analysis had no HLA typing for the cohort. In vitro tests confirmed that three of the cytomegalovirus-associated TCR beta chains recognize cytomegalovirus antigens.

On this clone: The target of this receptor is not known. Qualities for individual bases were not recorded, and no much larger clone is one base off.

The TCR comes from a woman under 30 in good health and CMV-seropositive. The rearranged chain carries TRBV4-1 and TRBJ2-4; TRBD1 is a weak D gene call, 6 bases matching. Material: PBMCs. Here the CDR3 is given as CASSQPTKDRENIQYF. The DNA sequence reads TGCGCCAGCAGCCAACCTACGAAGGACAGAGAAAACATTCAGTACTTC.